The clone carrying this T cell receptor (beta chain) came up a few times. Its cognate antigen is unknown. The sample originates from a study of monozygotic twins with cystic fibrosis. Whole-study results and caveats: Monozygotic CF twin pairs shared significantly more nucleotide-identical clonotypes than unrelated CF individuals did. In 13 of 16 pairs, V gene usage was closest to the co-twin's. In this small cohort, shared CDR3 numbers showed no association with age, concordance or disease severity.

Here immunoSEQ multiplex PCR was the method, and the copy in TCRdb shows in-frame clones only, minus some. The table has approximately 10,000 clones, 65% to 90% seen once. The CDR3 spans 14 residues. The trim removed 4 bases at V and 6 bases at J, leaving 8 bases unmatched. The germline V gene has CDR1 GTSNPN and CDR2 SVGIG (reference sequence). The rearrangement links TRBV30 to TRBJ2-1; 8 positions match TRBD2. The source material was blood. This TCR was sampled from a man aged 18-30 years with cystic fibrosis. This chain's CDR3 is CAWTLAGVGNEQFF. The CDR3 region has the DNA TGTGCCTGGACCCTAGCGGGTGTAGGCAATGAGCAGTTCTTC.